A selection of T cell receptor beta chains follows, all from one sample in a study of long-term antiretroviral therapy in people with HIV. Produced via immunoSEQ multiplex PCR; TCRdb's table is partial and in-frame only. Of about 40,000 clones in the sample, about 85% were seen once. The sample in question was unsorted PBMCs, obtained 3.1 years after starting antiretroviral therapy. These receptors all stem from a woman in her forties or fifties with HIV. Both conserved end residues are part of each CDR3. The D gene is left open where the match is weak. Some rows mark clone size as missing; the rest say once, few, many or name a class of expanded clone.

CDR3 protein: CATSGGLRNQPQHF
CDR3 DNA: TGTGCCACCAGCGGCGGACTCCGCAATCAGCCCCAGCATTTT
D gene: .
CDR3 length: 14
J gene: TRBJ1-5
V gene: TRBV15
clone size: few

CDR3 protein: CSVEEGQGIGTQYF
CDR3 DNA: TGCAGCGTTGAAGAGGGACAGGGGATTGGTACGCAGTATTTT
D gene: TRBD1
CDR3 length: 14
J gene: TRBJ2-3
V gene: TRBV29-1
clone size: .

CDR3 protein: CASRGDYSNQPQHF
CDR3 DNA: TGTGCCAGCAGGGGGGACTATAGCAATCAGCCCCAGCATTTT
D gene: .
CDR3 length: 14
J gene: TRBJ1-5
V gene: TRBV2
clone size: few

CDR3 protein: CASSYGTLERMYGYTF
CDR3 DNA: TGCGCCAGCAGCTACGGGACTCTCGAAAGAATGTATGGCTACACCTTC
D gene: .
CDR3 length: 16
J gene: TRBJ1-2
V gene: TRBV5-1
clone size: .

CDR3 protein: CASSQTGVGYTF
CDR3 DNA: TGTGCCAGCAGTCAGACAGGGGTCGGCTACACCTTC
D gene: TRBD1
CDR3 length: 12
J gene: TRBJ1-2
V gene: TRBV6-5
clone size: .

CDR3 protein: CASSLGTASTEAFF
CDR3 DNA: TGTGCCAGTAGTCTGGGGACAGCCTCCACTGAAGCTTTCTTT
D gene: TRBD1
CDR3 length: 14
J gene: TRBJ1-1
V gene: TRBV19
clone size: .

CDR3 protein: CASSVGQGRDQPQHF
CDR3 DNA: TGTGCCAGCAGCGTAGGGCAGGGAAGGGATCAGCCCCAGCATTTT
D gene: .
CDR3 length: 15
J gene: TRBJ1-5
V gene: TRBV9
clone size: once

CDR3 protein: CASSPRFESYEQYF
CDR3 DNA: TGTGCCAGCAGCCCCCGATTTGAGTCCTACGAGCAGTACTTC
D gene: .
CDR3 length: 14
J gene: TRBJ2-7
V gene: TRBV9
clone size: .

CDR3 protein: CASSLDGRNSPLHF
CDR3 DNA: TGTGCCAGCAGTTTGGACGGACGAAATTCACCCCTCCACTTT
D gene: .
CDR3 length: 14
J gene: TRBJ1-6
V gene: TRBV6-6
clone size: .

CDR3 protein: CASRIESTGSYGYTF
CDR3 DNA: TGTGCCAGCAGAATCGAATCGACAGGCAGCTATGGCTACACCTTC
D gene: .
CDR3 length: 15
J gene: TRBJ1-2
V gene: TRBV6-6
clone size: .

CDR3 protein: CASSEGWGHGDTQYF
CDR3 DNA: TGTGCCAGCAGTGAAGGGTGGGGGCATGGAGATACGCAGTATTTT
D gene: .
CDR3 length: 15
J gene: TRBJ2-3
V gene: TRBV6-1
clone size: .

CDR3 protein: CASSPGTAQETQYF
CDR3 DNA: TGTGCCAGCAGCCCTGGGACAGCGCAAGAGACCCAGTACTTC
D gene: TRBD1
CDR3 length: 14
J gene: TRBJ2-5
V gene: TRBV7-8
clone size: .

CDR3 protein: CASSLIVGSWYGYTF
CDR3 DNA: TGTGCCAGCAGCTTGATTGTCGGTTCCTGGTATGGCTACACCTTC
D gene: .
CDR3 length: 15
J gene: TRBJ1-2
V gene: TRBV5-4
clone size: .

CDR3 protein: CSVEGANTEAFF
CDR3 DNA: TGCAGCGTTGAAGGGGCAAACACTGAAGCTTTCTTT
D gene: .
CDR3 length: 12
J gene: TRBJ1-1
V gene: TRBV29-1
clone size: .

CDR3 protein: CASSLVGSPTNEKLFF
CDR3 DNA: TGTGCCAGCAGCTTGGTAGGGAGCCCAACTAATGAAAAACTGTTTTTT
D gene: .
CDR3 length: 16
J gene: TRBJ1-4
V gene: TRBV7-9
clone size: .